These 2 T cell receptor beta chains came from one sample sequenced in a study of blood T cell repertoires in COVID-19. TCRdb's copy holds only in-frame clones and misses some; the assay was immunoSEQ multiplex PCR. The sample lists about 200,000 clones; around 83% were seen once. Sequenced input: peripheral blood. The origin of the receptors is a woman older than 75 with acute or convalescent COVID-19.

This chain connects TRBV7-3 to TRBJ2-7, with 9 bases fitting TRBD1. CDR1 SGHTA and CDR2 FQGTGA come from the germline V gene. J lost 2 bases, V lost 5 bases, and 13 bases had no gene match. The CDR3 consists of 17 residues. The DNA for the CDR3 is TGTGCCAGCAGCCTAGAGGCCCCCGGGACAGGGACCTACGAGCAGTACTTC. This sequence encodes CASSLEAPGTGTYEQYF.

Written as DNA, the CDR3 is TGTGCCAGCAGCCAAGAATACAACAGGGACTATGGCTACACCTTC. It yields the protein CASSQEYNRDYGYTF. The chain joins TRBV3-1 (or the pseudogene TRBV3-2) to TRBJ1-2; D is perhaps TRBD1 (6 bases). With 0 bases removed from V and 3 bases from J, the gap between germline ends came to 11 bases. CDR3 length: 15 residues. Looked up from germline, CDR1 is LGHDT and CDR2 is YNNKEL (reference sequence).